A single T cell receptor beta chain is shown here with its context. What it binds is not known. The method was immunoSEQ multiplex PCR; TCRdb's version includes in-frame clones alone and lacks a portion of them. The data contain approximately 30,000 clones, over 75% of them singletons. The CDR3 is 16 residues long. Trimming took off 3 bases at V and 0 bases at J, with 9 bases between the two ends. In germline, CDR1 is SGHTA, CDR2 FQGNSA. The data originate from a study of tissue T cells after allogeneic stem cell transplantation. General study findings and limits: Only a limited share of tissue TCRs appeared in blood or spleen.

This sequence originates from a woman aged 18-50 years who later had graft-versus-host disease after an allogeneic stem cell transplant. The V and J genes are TRBV7-2 and TRBJ1-6; D call uncertain. The starting material was blood, obtained before transplantation. The CDR3: CASSLWTSSYNSPLHF. The CDR3 nucleotides are TGTGCCAGCAGCTTGTGGACGAGCTCCTATAATTCACCCCTCCACTTT. The entire variable domain, with the rest obtained from reference TRBV7-2 and TRBJ1-6, is as follows: GAGVSQSPSNKVTEKGKDVELRCDPISGHTALYWYRQSLGQGLEFLIYFQGNSAPDKSGLPSDRFSAERTGGSVSTLTIQRTQQEDSAVYLCASSLWTSSYNSPLHFGNGTRLTVT.